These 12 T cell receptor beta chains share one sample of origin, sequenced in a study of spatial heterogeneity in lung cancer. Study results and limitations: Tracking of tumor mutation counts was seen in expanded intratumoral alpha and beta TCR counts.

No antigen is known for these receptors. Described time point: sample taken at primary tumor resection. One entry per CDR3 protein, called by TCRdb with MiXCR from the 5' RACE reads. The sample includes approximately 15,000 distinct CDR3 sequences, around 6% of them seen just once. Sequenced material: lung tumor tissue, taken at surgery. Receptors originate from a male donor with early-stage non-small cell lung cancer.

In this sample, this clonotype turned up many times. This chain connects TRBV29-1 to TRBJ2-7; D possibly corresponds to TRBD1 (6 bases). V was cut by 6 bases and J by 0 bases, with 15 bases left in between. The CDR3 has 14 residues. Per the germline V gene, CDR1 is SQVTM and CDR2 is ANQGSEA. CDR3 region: CSVIRDNLSYEQYF. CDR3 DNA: TGCAGCGTGATCCGGGACAACCTCTCCTACGAGCAGTACTTC.

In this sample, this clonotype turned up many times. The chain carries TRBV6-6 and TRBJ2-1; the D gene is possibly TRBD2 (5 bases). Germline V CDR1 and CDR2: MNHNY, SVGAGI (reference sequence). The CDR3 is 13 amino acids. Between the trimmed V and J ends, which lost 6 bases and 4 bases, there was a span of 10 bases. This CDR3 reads CASSLADYNEQFF. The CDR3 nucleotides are TGTGCCAGCAGCCTAGCAGATTACAATGAGCAGTTCTTC.

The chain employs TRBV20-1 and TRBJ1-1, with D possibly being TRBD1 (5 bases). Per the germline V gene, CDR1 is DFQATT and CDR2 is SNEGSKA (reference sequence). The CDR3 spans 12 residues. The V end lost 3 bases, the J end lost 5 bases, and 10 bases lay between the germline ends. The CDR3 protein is CSASGGATEAFF. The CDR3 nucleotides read TGCAGTGCTAGTGGAGGGGCGACTGAAGCTTTCTTT.

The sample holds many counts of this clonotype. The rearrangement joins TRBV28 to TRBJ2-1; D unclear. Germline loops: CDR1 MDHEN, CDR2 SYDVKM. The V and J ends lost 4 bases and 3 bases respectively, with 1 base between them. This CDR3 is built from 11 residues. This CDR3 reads CASSYYNEQFF. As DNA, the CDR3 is TGTGCCAGCAGTTACTACAATGAGCAGTTCTTC.

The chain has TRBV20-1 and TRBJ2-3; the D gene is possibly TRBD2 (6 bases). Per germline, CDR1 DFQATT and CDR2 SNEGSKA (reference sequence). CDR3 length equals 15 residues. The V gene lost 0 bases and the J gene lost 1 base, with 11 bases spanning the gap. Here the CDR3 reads CSARDQKRGTDTQYF. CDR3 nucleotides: TGCAGTGCTAGAGATCAAAAGCGGGGCACAGATACGCAGTATTTT.

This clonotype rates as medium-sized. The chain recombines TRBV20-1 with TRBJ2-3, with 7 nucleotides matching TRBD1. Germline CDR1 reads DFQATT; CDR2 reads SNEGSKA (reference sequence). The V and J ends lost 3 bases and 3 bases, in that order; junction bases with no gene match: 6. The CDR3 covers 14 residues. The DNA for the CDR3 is TGCAGTGCTAGGGACAGGCTGGGGACAGATACGCAGTATTTT. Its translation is CSARDRLGTDTQYF.

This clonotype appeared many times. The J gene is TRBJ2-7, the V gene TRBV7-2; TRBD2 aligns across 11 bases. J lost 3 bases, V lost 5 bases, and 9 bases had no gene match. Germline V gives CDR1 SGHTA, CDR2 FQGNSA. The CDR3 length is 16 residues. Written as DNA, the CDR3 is TGTGCCAGCAGCCTCCACCCCGGACTAGCGGGCTACGAGCAGTACTTC. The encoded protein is CASSLHPGLAGYEQYF.

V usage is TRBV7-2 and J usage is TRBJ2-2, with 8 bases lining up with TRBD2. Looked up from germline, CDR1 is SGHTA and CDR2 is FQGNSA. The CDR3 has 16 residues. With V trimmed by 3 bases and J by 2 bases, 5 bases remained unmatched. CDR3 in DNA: TGTGCCAGCAGCTTCCAACGGGGGGGAAACACCGGGGAGCTGTTTTTT. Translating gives CASSFQRGGNTGELFF.

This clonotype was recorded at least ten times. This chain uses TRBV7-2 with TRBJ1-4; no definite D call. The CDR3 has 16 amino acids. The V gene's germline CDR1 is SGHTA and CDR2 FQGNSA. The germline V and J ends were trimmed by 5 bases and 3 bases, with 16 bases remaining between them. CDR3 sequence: CASSQRLGSSNEKLFF. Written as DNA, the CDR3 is TGTGCCAGCAGCCAACGCCTCGGGTCGTCTAATGAAAAACTGTTTTTT.

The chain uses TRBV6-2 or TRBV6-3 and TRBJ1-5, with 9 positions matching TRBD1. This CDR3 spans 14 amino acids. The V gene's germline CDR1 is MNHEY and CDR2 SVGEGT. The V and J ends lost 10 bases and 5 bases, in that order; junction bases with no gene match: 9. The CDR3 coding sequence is TGTGCCACCCGAGAGGGGACAGGGTATCAGCCCCAGCATTTT. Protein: CATREGTGYQPQHF.

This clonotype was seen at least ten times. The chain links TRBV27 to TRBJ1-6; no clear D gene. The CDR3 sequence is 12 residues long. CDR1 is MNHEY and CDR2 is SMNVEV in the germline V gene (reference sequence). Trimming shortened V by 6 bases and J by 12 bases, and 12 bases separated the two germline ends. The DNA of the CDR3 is TGTGCCAGCAGCCGTACCCTAGGACCCCTCCACTTT. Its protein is CASSRTLGPLHF.

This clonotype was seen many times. The CDR3 is CASSQEQYNEQFF. Written as DNA, the CDR3 is TGCGCCAGCAGCCAAGAACAGTACAATGAGCAGTTCTTC. The rearrangement links TRBV4-3 to TRBJ2-1; no definite D call. Trimming stripped 0 bases from V and 4 bases from J, with 4 bases between. The germline CDR1 and CDR2 sequences are LGHNA and YSLEER. There are 13 residues in the CDR3.